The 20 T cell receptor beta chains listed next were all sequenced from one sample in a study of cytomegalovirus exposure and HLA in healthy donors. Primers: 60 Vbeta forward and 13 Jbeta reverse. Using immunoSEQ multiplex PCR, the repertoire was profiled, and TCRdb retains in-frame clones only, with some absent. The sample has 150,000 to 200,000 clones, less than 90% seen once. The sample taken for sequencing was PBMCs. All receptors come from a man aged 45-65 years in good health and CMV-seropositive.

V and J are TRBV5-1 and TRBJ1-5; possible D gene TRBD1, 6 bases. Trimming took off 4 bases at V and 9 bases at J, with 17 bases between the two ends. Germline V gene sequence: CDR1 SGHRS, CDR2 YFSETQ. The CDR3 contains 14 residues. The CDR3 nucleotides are TGCGCCAGCAGCGACGGGGACCTAGGGGGGCCCCAGCATTTT. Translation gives CASSDGDLGGPQHF.

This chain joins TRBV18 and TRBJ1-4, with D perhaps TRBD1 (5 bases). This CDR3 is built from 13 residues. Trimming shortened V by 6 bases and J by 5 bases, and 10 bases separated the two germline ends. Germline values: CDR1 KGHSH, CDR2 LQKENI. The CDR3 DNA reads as TGTGCCAGCTCCTCAGGGATGAATGAAAAACTGTTTTTT. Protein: CASSSGMNEKLFF.

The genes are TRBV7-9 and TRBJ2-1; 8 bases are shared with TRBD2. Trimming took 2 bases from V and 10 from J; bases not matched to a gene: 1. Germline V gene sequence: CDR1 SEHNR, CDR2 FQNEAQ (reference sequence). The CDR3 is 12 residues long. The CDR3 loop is CASSLTSGEQFF. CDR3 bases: TGTGCCAGCAGCTTAACTAGCGGAGAGCAGTTCTTC.

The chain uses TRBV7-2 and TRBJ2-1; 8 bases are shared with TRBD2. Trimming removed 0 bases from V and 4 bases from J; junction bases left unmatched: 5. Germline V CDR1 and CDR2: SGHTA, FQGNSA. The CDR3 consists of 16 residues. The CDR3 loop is CASSLASGGAYNEQFF. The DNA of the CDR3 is TGTGCCAGCAGCTTAGCGAGCGGGGGCGCTTACAATGAGCAGTTCTTC.

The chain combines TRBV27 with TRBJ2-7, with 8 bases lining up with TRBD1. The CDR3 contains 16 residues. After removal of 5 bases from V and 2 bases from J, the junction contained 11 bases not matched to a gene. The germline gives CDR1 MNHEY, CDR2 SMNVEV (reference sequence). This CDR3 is CASSVNRDRTPYEQYF. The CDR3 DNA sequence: TGTGCCAGCAGTGTCAACCGGGACAGGACTCCCTACGAGCAGTACTTC.

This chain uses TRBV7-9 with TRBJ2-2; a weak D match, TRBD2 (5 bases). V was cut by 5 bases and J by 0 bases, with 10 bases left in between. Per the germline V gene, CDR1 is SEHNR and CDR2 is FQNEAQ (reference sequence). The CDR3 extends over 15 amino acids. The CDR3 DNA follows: TGTGCCAGCAGCCCACCGGGGACGAACACCGGGGAGCTGTTTTTT. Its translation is CASSPPGTNTGELFF.

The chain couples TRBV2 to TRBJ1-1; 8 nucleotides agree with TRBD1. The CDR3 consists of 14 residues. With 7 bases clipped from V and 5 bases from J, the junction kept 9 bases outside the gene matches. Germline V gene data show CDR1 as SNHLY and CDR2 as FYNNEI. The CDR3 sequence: CASTKQGGYTEAFF. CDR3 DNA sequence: TGTGCCAGCACCAAACAGGGGGGGTATACTGAAGCTTTCTTT.

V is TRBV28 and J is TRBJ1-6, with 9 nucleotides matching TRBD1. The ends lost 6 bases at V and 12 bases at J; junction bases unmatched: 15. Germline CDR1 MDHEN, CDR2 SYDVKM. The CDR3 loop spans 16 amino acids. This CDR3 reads CASSPPGTGSLVPLHF. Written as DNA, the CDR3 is TGTGCCAGCAGCCCCCCCGGGACAGGGAGTTTAGTACCCCTCCACTTT. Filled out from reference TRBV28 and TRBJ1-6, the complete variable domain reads DVKVTQSSRYLVKRTGEKVFLECVQDMDHENMFWYRQDPGLGLRLIYFSYDVKMKEKGDIPEGYSVSREKKERFSLILESASTNQTSMYLCASSPPGTGSLVPLHFGNGTRLTVT.

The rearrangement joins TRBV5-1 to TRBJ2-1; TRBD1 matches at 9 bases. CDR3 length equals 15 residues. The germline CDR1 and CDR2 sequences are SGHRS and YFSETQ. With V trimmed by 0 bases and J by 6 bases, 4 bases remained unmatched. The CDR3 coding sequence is TGCGCCAGCAGCTTGGACAGGGGGCGGCCCAATGAGCAGTTCTTC. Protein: CASSLDRGRPNEQFF.

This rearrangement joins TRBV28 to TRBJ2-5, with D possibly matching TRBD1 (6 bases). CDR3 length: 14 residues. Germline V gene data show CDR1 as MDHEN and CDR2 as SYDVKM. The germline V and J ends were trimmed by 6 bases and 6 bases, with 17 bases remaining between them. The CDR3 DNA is TGTGCCAGCAGCACACAGGGTCGTATTAAGACCCAGTACTTC. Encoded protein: CASSTQGRIKTQYF.

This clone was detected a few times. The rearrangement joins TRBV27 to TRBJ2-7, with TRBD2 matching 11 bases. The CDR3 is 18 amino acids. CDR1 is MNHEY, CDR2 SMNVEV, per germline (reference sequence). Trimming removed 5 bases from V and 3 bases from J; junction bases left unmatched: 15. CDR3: CASSPPPTSGKDIYEQYF. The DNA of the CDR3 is TGTGCCAGCAGTCCCCCACCGACTAGCGGGAAGGATATCTACGAGCAGTACTTC.

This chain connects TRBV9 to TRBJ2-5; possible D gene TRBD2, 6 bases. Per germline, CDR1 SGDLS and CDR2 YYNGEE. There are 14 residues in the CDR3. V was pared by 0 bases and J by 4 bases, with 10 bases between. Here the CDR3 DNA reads TGTGCCAGCAGCGTAGCGGAGGGGCCAGAGACCCAGTACTTC. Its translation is CASSVAEGPETQYF.

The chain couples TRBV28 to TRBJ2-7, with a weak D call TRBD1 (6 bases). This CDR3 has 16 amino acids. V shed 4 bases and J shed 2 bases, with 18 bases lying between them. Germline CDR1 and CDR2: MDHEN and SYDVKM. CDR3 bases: TGTGCCAGCAGTTCTCGGGGCAGGGGCTCTCCCTACGAGCAGTACTTC. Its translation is CASSSRGRGSPYEQYF.

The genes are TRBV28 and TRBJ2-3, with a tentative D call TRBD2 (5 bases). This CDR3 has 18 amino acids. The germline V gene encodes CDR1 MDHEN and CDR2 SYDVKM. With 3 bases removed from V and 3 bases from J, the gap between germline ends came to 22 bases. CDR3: CASSLKRGSGLLTDTQYF. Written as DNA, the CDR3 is TGTGCCAGCAGTTTGAAGAGAGGTAGTGGACTCTTAACAGATACGCAGTATTTT.

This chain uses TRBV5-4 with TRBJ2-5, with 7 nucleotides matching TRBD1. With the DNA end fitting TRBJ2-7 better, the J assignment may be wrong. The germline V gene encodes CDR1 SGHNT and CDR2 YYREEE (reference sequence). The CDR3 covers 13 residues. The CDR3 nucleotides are TGTGCCAGCAGCCTCGACAGGGTCTACGAGCAGTACTTC. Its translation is CASSLDRVYEQYF.

The DNA for the CDR3 is TGTGCCAGCAGCTTAAGAATCGGGACAGGGGGATCACCCCTCCACTTT. Protein: CASSLRIGTGGSPLHF. The V gene is TRBV7-8, the J gene TRBJ1-6, with 11 bases lining up with TRBD1. V gave up 2 bases and J gave up 10 bases; unmatched junction bases: 7. Germline V gene sequence: CDR1 SGHVS, CDR2 FQNEAQ. This CDR3 has 16 residues.

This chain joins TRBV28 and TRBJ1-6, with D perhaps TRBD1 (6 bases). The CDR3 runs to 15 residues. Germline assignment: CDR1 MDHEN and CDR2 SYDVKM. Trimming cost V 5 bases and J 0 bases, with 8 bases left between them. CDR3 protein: CASSTGSSYNSPLHF. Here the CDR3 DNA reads TGTGCCAGCAGTACAGGGAGCTCCTATAATTCACCCCTCCACTTT.

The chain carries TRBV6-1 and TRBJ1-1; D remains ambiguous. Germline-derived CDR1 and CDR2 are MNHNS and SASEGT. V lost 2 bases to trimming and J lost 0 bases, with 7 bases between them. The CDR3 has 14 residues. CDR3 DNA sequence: TGTGCCAGCAGTGAATCAGCGATGAACACTGAAGCTTTCTTT. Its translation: CASSESAMNTEAFF.

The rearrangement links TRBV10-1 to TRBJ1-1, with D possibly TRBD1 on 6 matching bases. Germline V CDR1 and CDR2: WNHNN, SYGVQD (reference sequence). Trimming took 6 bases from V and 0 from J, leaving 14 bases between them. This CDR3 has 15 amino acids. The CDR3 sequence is CASSNGQTLNTEAFF. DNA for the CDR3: TGCGCCAGCAGCAACGGACAGACACTGAACACTGAAGCTTTCTTT.

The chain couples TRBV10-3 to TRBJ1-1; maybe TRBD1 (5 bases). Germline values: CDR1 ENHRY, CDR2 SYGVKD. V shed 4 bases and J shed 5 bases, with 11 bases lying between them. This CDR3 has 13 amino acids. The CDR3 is CAISGGVGTEAFF. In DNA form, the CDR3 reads TGTGCCATCAGTGGGGGGGTTGGGACTGAAGCTTTCTTT.